These 26 T cell receptor beta chains share one sample of origin, sequenced in a study of shared clonotypes between healthy human individuals. Generated by immunoSEQ multiplex PCR, the TCRdb table keeps only in-frame clones and is missing some. The data contain about 96,000 clones, 60% to 70% of them singletons. Sequenced sample: memory CD8+ T cells sorted from blood. Subset described: CD45RO+ cells pooled with CCR7-negative TemRA cells. The receptors were gathered from a man younger than 40 in good health.

The chain has TRBV4-1 and TRBJ2-3; D is perhaps TRBD2 (6 bases). Germline V gene lookup returns CDR1 MGHRA and CDR2 YSYEKL. Trimming left V 2 bases short and J 8 bases short, with 8 bases between. This CDR3 contains 12 residues. Here the CDR3 reads CASSQRAGTQYF. DNA of the CDR3: TGCGCCAGCAGCCAACGAGCGGGTACGCAGTATTTT.

The chain has TRBV28 and TRBJ2-2; 11 positions match TRBD1. Trimming removed 6 bases from V and 7 bases from J; junction bases left unmatched: 4. This CDR3 spans 14 amino acids. Germline values: CDR1 MDHEN, CDR2 SYDVKM. The CDR3 coding sequence is TGTGCCAGCAGGGGGACAGGGGGTTTCGGGGAGCTGTTTTTT. It encodes CASRGTGGFGELFF.

Ten or more counts support this clone. This chain connects TRBV4-3 to TRBJ1-2; tentative D call: TRBD1 (5 bases). Trimming removed 1 base at V and 0 bases at J, with 15 bases between. The germline gives CDR1 LGHNA, CDR2 YSLEER. The CDR3 runs to 17 residues. CDR3 DNA: TGCGCCAGCAGCCAAGTAGTCGGGGACCTAGCTAACTATGGCTACACCTTC. Its protein product is CASSQVVGDLANYGYTF.

The chain carries TRBV7-3 and TRBJ2-1, with a tentative D call TRBD2 (6 bases). Deletions cut 0 bases from V and 0 bases from J, with 6 bases between. CDR1 and CDR2 (germline): SGHTA, FQGTGA. This CDR3 has 15 amino acids. This chain's CDR3 is CASSLTGSSYNEQFF. For the CDR3, the DNA is TGTGCCAGCAGCTTAACCGGGAGCTCCTACAATGAGCAGTTCTTC.

The gene calls are TRBV6-6 and TRBJ2-2, with D perhaps TRBD1 (5 bases). The CDR3 contains 13 residues. Deletions cut 7 bases from V and 3 bases from J, with 9 bases between. Per the germline V gene, CDR1 is MNHNY and CDR2 is SVGAGI (reference sequence). The CDR3 region is CASTPRDTGELFF. In nucleotides, the CDR3 is TGTGCCAGCACACCCAGGGACACCGGGGAGCTGTTTTTT.

The rearrangement uses TRBV6-1 and TRBJ2-2; D remains unclear. The CDR3 length is 14 residues. Looked up from germline, CDR1 is MNHNS and CDR2 is SASEGT. V dropped 4 bases and J dropped 2 bases, with 8 bases sitting between them. The CDR3 region is CASSATLNTGELFF. For the CDR3, the DNA is TGTGCCAGCAGTGCCACCCTCAACACCGGGGAGCTGTTTTTT.

The CDR3 protein is CASSPGTTRIDTQYF. The CDR3 coding sequence is TGTGCCAGCAGCCCCGGGACTACTAGAATAGATACGCAGTATTTT. The chain employs TRBV9 and TRBJ2-3; 7 nucleotides agree with TRBD2. The CDR3 spans 15 residues. Germline assignment: CDR1 SGDLS and CDR2 YYNGEE. Trimming removed 4 bases from V and 5 bases from J; junction bases left unmatched: 10.

V usage is TRBV6-1 and J usage is TRBJ1-4; TRBD1 agrees at 7 bases. Germline assignment: CDR1 MNHNS and CDR2 SASEGT. J was trimmed by 5 bases and V by 1 base; bases with no gene match: 10. The CDR3 contains 17 residues. CDR3 nucleotides: TGTGCCAGCAGTGAAGATAGACCCGGGACAGTCAATGAAAAACTGTTTTTT. This encodes CASSEDRPGTVNEKLFF.

J is TRBJ1-1 and V is TRBV7-9; TRBD1 is a possible D gene (5 bases). Looked up from germline, CDR1 is SEHNR and CDR2 is FQNEAQ (reference sequence). The CDR3 is 15 residues long. V lost 2 bases and J 1 base, leaving 11 bases between the germline ends. The CDR3 bases are TGTGCCAGCAGCTTATATGCCGGGACGAACACTGAAGCTTTCTTT. Translation: CASSLYAGTNTEAFF.

In this sample, this clone turned up a few times. The chain has TRBV5-1 and TRBJ1-1; D gene uncertain. The ends were cut back, 6 bases at V and 0 bases at J, with 9 bases in the middle. Germline values: CDR1 SGHRS, CDR2 YFSETQ. The CDR3 loop spans 13 amino acids. The CDR3, as DNA: TGCGCCAGCAAGGGCGACGTGAACACTGAAGCTTTCTTT. It encodes CASKGDVNTEAFF.

This clone was picked up a small number of times. The chain is built from TRBV5-1 and TRBJ1-2; D may be TRBD1 (6 bases). The CDR3 is 15 amino acids. V shed 2 bases and J shed 0 bases, with 11 bases lying between them. Germline V lookup: CDR1 SGHRS, CDR2 YFSETQ. The CDR3 protein is CASSFGQRANYGYTF. For the CDR3, the DNA is TGCGCCAGCAGCTTTGGACAGAGAGCTAACTATGGCTACACCTTC.

The chain recombines TRBV9 with TRBJ2-1, with 9 bases matching TRBD2. Losses at the gene ends were 0 bases for V and 5 bases for J; bases not matched to a gene: 6. Germline V gene sequence: CDR1 SGDLS, CDR2 YYNGEE. The CDR3 is 16 amino acids. CDR3 in amino acids: CASSVVREGPHNEQFF. The DNA of the CDR3 is TGTGCCAGCAGCGTAGTGCGGGAGGGCCCCCACAATGAGCAGTTCTTC.

J is TRBJ2-7 and V is TRBV11-1, with D unresolved. With 5 bases removed from V and 3 bases from J, the gap between germline ends came to 5 bases. This CDR3 is built from 11 residues. Germline V gene lookup returns CDR1 SGHAT and CDR2 FQDESV (reference sequence). This CDR3 reads CASSQVYEQYF. CDR3 in DNA: TGTGCCAGCAGCCAGGTCTACGAGCAGTACTTC.

The V and J genes are TRBV28 and TRBJ2-7; D unclear. From germline, CDR1 is MDHEN and CDR2 SYDVKM. V was cut by 7 bases and J by 2 bases, with 9 bases left in between. The CDR3 runs 12 residues. The DNA for the CDR3 is TGTGCCAGCACTACCAGGACCTACGAGCAGTACTTC. Translation: CASTTRTYEQYF.

The sample holds a few counts of this clone. The J gene is TRBJ1-1, the V gene TRBV2; D is ambiguous. The CDR3 is 15 amino acids. Germline V lookup: CDR1 SNHLY, CDR2 FYNNEI. Trimming took off 8 bases at V and 12 bases at J, with 28 bases between the two ends. The CDR3 region is CASRAGWATNTGSFF. The CDR3 DNA follows: TGTGCCAGCCGAGCGGGTTGGGCGACGAACACTGGGTCTTTCTTT.

The chain carries TRBV27 and TRBJ2-7; D might be TRBD2 (7 bases). The length of the CDR3 is 19 residues. Germline-derived CDR1 and CDR2 are MNHEY and SMNVEV (reference sequence). Trimming shortened V by 1 base and J by 1 base, and 23 bases separated the two germline ends. The DNA for the CDR3 is TGTGCCAGCAGTTTATTTTCGGGGGGTTGGGACAAACCGTCCTACGAGCAGTACTTC. Protein: CASSLFSGGWDKPSYEQYF.

This clone was recorded a few times. The V and J genes are TRBV6-5 and TRBJ2-7; D is undetermined. With 2 bases removed from V and 9 bases from J, the gap between germline ends came to 8 bases. The CDR3 totals 11 residues. Germline CDR1 reads MNHEY; CDR2 reads SVGAGI. CDR3 nucleotides: TGTGCCAGCAGTTACGGTAGGACGCAGTACTTC. It encodes CASSYGRTQYF.

V is TRBV11-2 and J is TRBJ2-7, with unresolved D. This CDR3 is 14 amino acids long. The ends were cut back, 5 bases at V and 7 bases at J, with 18 bases in the middle. The V gene's germline CDR1 is SGHAT and CDR2 FQNNGV. The CDR3: CASSPIEARQEQYF. The CDR3 DNA reads TGTGCCAGCAGCCCGATTGAGGCAAGGCAAGAGCAGTACTTC.

The chain carries TRBV30 and TRBJ1-1, with unresolved D. Germline V gene lookup returns CDR1 GTSNPN and CDR2 SVGIG (reference sequence). CDR3 size: 12 residues. V gave up 3 bases and J gave up 0 bases, with 5 bases separating them. The CDR3 DNA sequence: TGTGCCTGGAGAAGATTGAACACTGAAGCTTTCTTT. Its protein product is CAWRRLNTEAFF.

The chain uses TRBV15 and TRBJ2-1; weak D call: TRBD1 (5 bases). The CDR3 is made up of 15 amino acids. The ends were cut back, 2 bases at V and 4 bases at J, with 12 bases in the middle. Germline V gene data show CDR1 as LNHNV and CDR2 as YYDKDF (reference sequence). CDR3 sequence (DNA): TGTGCCACCAGCAGACGTGGACAAGATTACAATGAGCAGTTCTTC. Encoded protein: CATSRRGQDYNEQFF.

This clone appeared many times. The V call is TRBV6-1, the J call TRBJ2-1, with D tentatively TRBD2 (6 bases). This CDR3 spans 11 amino acids. V was trimmed by 7 bases and J by 8 bases, leaving 9 bases between them. Germline V gene lookup returns CDR1 MNHNS and CDR2 SASEGT. The CDR3, as DNA: TGTGCCAGCAAAGAGCGGGATGAGCAGTTCTTC. Translation: CASKERDEQFF.

V usage is TRBV7-6 and J usage is TRBJ2-1; D unresolved. Germline CDR1 reads SGHVS; CDR2 reads FNYEAQ. V was trimmed by 1 base and J by 6 bases, leaving 16 bases between them. CDR3 length: 16 residues. CDR3 residues: CASSLVYPGFGNEQFF. Here the CDR3 DNA reads TGTGCCAGCAGCTTAGTTTACCCGGGTTTCGGCAATGAGCAGTTCTTC.

The gene calls are TRBV29-1 and TRBJ2-3; 8 bases match TRBD2. The J segment lost 5 bases and the V segment lost 7 bases, leaving 11 bases of the junction unmatched. CDR1 and CDR2 (germline): SQVTM, ANQGSEA. The CDR3 is made up of 14 amino acids. The CDR3 sequence is CSAHGAGGGDTQYF. CDR3 nucleotide sequence: TGCAGCGCCCACGGCGCCGGGGGGGGAGATACGCAGTATTTT.

This rearrangement joins TRBV5-4 to TRBJ2-7; D tentatively reads TRBD1 or TRBD2 (5 bases each). The CDR3 runs to 16 residues. Trimming shortened V by 3 bases and J by 0 bases, and 16 bases separated the two germline ends. CDR1 SGHNT and CDR2 YYREEE come from the germline V gene (reference sequence). The CDR3 bases are TGTGCCAGCAGCTCACCGAGGGACGGACCCTCCTACGAGCAGTACTTC. It specifies CASSSPRDGPSYEQYF.

This sequence joins TRBV18 and TRBJ2-5; tentative D call: TRBD2 (6 bases). The CDR3 is 16 residues long. The germline gives CDR1 KGHSH, CDR2 LQKENI. V shed 0 bases and J shed 2 bases, with 13 bases lying between them. The CDR3 sequence: CASSPPVSGVQETQYF. The CDR3 coding sequence is TGTGCCAGCTCACCACCGGTATCGGGGGTTCAAGAGACCCAGTACTTC.

This chain connects TRBV15 to TRBJ1-1, with no clear D. This CDR3 comprises 14 residues. V was trimmed by 0 bases and J by 7 bases, leaving 12 bases between them. CDR1 and CDR2 (germline): LNHNV, YYDKDF (reference sequence). The CDR3 nucleotides are TGTGCCACCAGCAGAGATATTGGGCAGCATGAAGCTTTCTTT. Protein: CATSRDIGQHEAFF.